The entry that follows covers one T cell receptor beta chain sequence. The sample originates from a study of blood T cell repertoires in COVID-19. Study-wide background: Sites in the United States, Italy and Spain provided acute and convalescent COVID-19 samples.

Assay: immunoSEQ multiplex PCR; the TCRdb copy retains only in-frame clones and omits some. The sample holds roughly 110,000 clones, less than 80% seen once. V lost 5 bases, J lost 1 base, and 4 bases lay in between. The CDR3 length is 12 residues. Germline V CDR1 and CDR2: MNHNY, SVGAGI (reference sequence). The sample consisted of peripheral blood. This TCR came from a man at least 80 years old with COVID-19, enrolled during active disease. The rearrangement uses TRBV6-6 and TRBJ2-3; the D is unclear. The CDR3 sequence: CASSPGTDTQYF. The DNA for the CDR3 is TGTGCCAGCAGTCCCGGCACAGATACGCAGTATTTT.